This T cell receptor beta chain was identified in a study of response to subunit inactivated influenza vaccine. Of note for this clonotype: Its antigen is unknown.

The trim removed 5 bases at V and 2 bases at J, leaving 10 bases unmatched. CDR3 length: 17 amino acids. Overall study results and limits: A suggestion made by the authors is that each seasonal influenza vaccination recruits few new T cells.

TCRdb recomputed calls from the RT-PCR reads with MiXCR, one row per CDR3 protein. The sample includes about 480,000 distinct CDR3 sequences, roughly 9.8% of them seen just once. Source: PBMCs from blood, taken roughly 45 days after vaccination. This chain joins TRBV12-3 or TRBV12-4 and TRBJ2-1; TRBD2 aligns across 9 bases. The receptor's source is a man in his fifties who received an inactivated influenza vaccine. The CDR3 here is CASSLRVAGVAYNEQFF. The DNA for the CDR3 is TGTGCCAGCAGTCTGAGGGTAGCGGGAGTTGCCTACAATGAGCAGTTCTTC.